This is a list of T cell receptor beta chains from one sample in a study of cytomegalovirus exposure and HLA in healthy donors. This table comes from immunoSEQ multiplex PCR, and its TCRdb copy is limited to in-frame clones, with some not included. The sample yields roughly 200,000 clones, around three quarters seen once. Sequenced sample: PBMCs. The receptors derive from a woman aged 30 to 39 in good health and CMV-seropositive. Both conserved end residues are part of each CDR3. The order of the fields is V gene, clone size, D gene, J gene, CDR3 protein, CDR3 DNA. D genes are given only for firm matches. Rows give clone size only sometimes, using once, few, many, or a class for an expanded clone.

>TRBV6-5|NA|NA|TRBJ2-7
CASSGFRGSYEQYF
TGTGCCAGCTCCGGGTTTAGGGGCTCCTACGAGCAGTACTTC
>TRBV4-1|NA|TRBD2|TRBJ2-7
CASSRLLAGEGDEQYF
TGCGCCAGCAGCCGGCTACTAGCGGGAGAAGGGGACGAGCAGTACTTC
>TRBV5-1|few|TRBD1|TRBJ1-6
CASSVTGGNSPLHF
TGCGCCAGCAGCGTGACAGGGGGTAATTCACCCCTCCACTTT
>TRBV5-5|NA|NA|TRBJ1-2
CASSLRQVYGYTF
TGTGCCAGCAGCTTGAGGCAGGTGTATGGCTACACCTTC
>TRBV11-2|NA|NA|TRBJ2-7
CASSSVRRLYEQYF
TGTGCCAGCAGCTCAGTGCGGCGGCTATACGAGCAGTACTTC
>TRBV30|NA|NA|TRBJ2-1
CAGRSGTPRGDEQFF
TGTGCCGGTCGGTCCGGCACCCCCCGCGGCGATGAGCAGTTCTTC
>TRBV27|NA|NA|TRBJ1-4
CASSLSTIPGKGLKGLNEKLFF
TGTGCCAGCAGTTTATCTACCATCCCGGGGAAGGGCCTCAAAGGGCTTAATGAAAAACTGTTTTTT
>TRBV7-2|NA|TRBD2|TRBJ2-7
CASSTAAGGIIYEQYF
TGTGCCAGCAGCACTGCAGCGGGAGGGATAATCTACGAGCAGTACTTC
>TRBV11-2|NA|NA|TRBJ1-5
CASSLDRGSNQPQHF
TGTGCCAGCAGTCTGGACCGGGGTAGCAATCAGCCCCAGCATTTT
>TRBV29-1|NA|NA|TRBJ2-7
CSVDLGDSSYEQYF
TGCAGCGTTGATTTAGGTGACAGCTCCTACGAGCAGTACTTC
>TRBV7-6|few|TRBD1|TRBJ2-7
CASSLAGGAFHEQYF
TGTGCCAGCAGCTTAGCAGGGGGCGCCTTCCACGAGCAGTACTTC
>TRBV5-1|NA|NA|TRBJ2-1
CASSLEPPEQFF
TGCGCCAGCAGCTTGGAGCCTCCTGAGCAGTTCTTC
>TRBV14|NA|NA|TRBJ2-3
CASSQVNPTPTDTQYF
TGTGCCAGCAGCCAAGTCAACCCTACCCCCACAGATACGCAGTATTTT
>TRBV4-1|NA|TRBD2|TRBJ2-3
CASSQTLPGLAGADTQYF
TGCGCCAGCAGCCAAACCCTTCCGGGACTAGCGGGAGCTGATACGCAGTATTTT
>TRBV7-9|NA|TRBD1|TRBJ1-4
CSSSPAATGLDEKLFF
TGTTCCAGCTCACCGGCGGCGACAGGGTTGGATGAAAAACTGTTTTTT
>TRBV6-6|NA|NA|TRBJ2-5
CATAGTAAGTQYF
TGTGCCACCGCTGGGACTGCAGCCGGGACCCAGTACTTC
>TRBV20-1|NA|NA|TRBJ1-2
CSARSSYGYTF
TGCAGTGCGAGGAGTAGCTATGGCTACACCTTC
>TRBV18|NA|NA|TRBJ1-3
CASSPLEGGSGNTIYF
TGTGCCAGCTCACCACTGGAAGGGGGCTCTGGAAACACCATATATTTT
>TRBV4-2|few|NA|TRBJ1-6
CASSHGGKAAQASPLHF
TGTGCCAGCAGCCATGGGGGGAAGGCGGCCCAGGCTTCACCCCTCCACTTT
>TRBV2|once|NA|TRBJ1-5
CASSMGQGYQPQHF
TGTGCCAGCAGCATGGGGCAGGGTTATCAGCCCCAGCATTTT
>TRBV5-1|NA|NA|TRBJ2-2
CASSLVLNTGELFF
TGCGCCAGCAGCTTGGTTCTGAACACCGGGGAGCTGTTTTTT
>TRBV30|NA|NA|TRBJ2-7
CAWSRGGPAYEQYF
TGTGCCTGGAGTCGAGGGGGACCGGCCTACGAGCAGTACTTC
>TRBV4-2|few|TRBD1|TRBJ2-5
CASSQETGGWQQETQYF
TGTGCCAGCAGCCAAGAGACAGGGGGGTGGCAACAAGAGACCCAGTACTTC
>TRBV30|once|NA|TRBJ2-5
CAWKDSQETQYF
TGTGCCTGGAAGGACAGTCAAGAGACCCAGTACTTC
>TRBV7-9|NA|NA|TRBJ2-3
CASSTLGQFTDTQYF
TGTGCCAGCAGCACCCTTGGACAGTTCACAGATACGCAGTATTTT
>TRBV19|NA|NA|TRBJ2-1
CACSKGGVVNNEQFF
TGTGCCTGTTCGAAAGGAGGGGTCGTTAACAATGAGCAGTTCTTC
>TRBV4-1|NA|NA|TRBJ1-1
CASSQTSGGLTEAFF
TGCGCCAGCAGCCAGACCTCCGGGGGGCTAACTGAAGCTTTCTTT
>TRBV29-1|NA|TRBD1|TRBJ2-7
CSVRRDRVLHEQYF
TGCAGCGTGCGCCGGGACAGGGTCCTCCACGAGCAGTACTTC
>TRBV11-3|NA|NA|TRBJ2-7
CASSYYEQYF
TGTGCCAGCAGTTATTACGAGCAGTACTTC
>TRBV6-4|few|TRBD2|TRBJ2-7
CASREPRDASGSCYEQYF
TGTGCCAGCAGGGAACCGAGGGATGCTAGCGGGAGCTGTTACGAGCAGTACTTC
>TRBV19|NA|NA|TRBJ1-6
CASSPTTGSLDPLHF
TGTGCCAGTAGTCCTACTACAGGGTCACTCGATCCCCTCCACTTT
>TRBV11-3|NA|NA|TRBJ2-5
CASSLGGRFQETQYF
TGTGCCAGCAGCTTAGGTGGGAGATTCCAAGAGACCCAGTACTTC
>TRBV18|NA|NA|TRBJ2-7
CASSPSYRYEQYF
TGTGCCAGCTCACCTTCCTACAGATACGAGCAGTACTTC
>TRBV4-3|NA|NA|TRBJ2-6
CASSQDRGSGANVLTF
TGCGCCAGCAGCCAAGATCGAGGGTCAGGGGCCAACGTCCTGACTTTC
>TRBV29-1|once|TRBD1|TRBJ2-7
CSAGETGTGAYEQYF
TGCAGCGCCGGGGAAACCGGGACAGGGGCCTACGAGCAGTACTTC
>TRBV2|NA|NA|TRBJ2-7
CASSALAQYEQYF
TGTGCCAGCAGTGCCCTAGCGCAGTACGAGCAGTACTTC
>TRBV28|NA|NA|TRBJ1-2
CASSLTGSPANYGYTF
TGTGCCAGCAGTCTAACAGGGTCCCCAGCTAACTATGGCTACACCTTC
>TRBV13|few|TRBD2|TRBJ2-3
CASSISGISTDTQYF
TGTGCCAGCAGCATAAGCGGGATTAGCACAGATACGCAGTATTTT
>TRBV9|few|TRBD1|TRBJ2-3
CASSVGGGTGGTDTQYF
TGTGCCAGCAGCGTAGGTGGGGGGACAGGGGGCACAGATACGCAGTATTTT
>TRBV5-1|NA|NA|TRBJ1-3
CASTIGGAAGNTIYF
TGCGCCAGCACCATTGGTGGGGCTGCTGGAAACACCATATATTTT
>TRBV11-3|NA|NA|TRBJ2-2
CASSHWRPTTGELFF
TGTGCCAGCAGCCATTGGCGGCCCACCACCGGGGAGCTGTTTTTT
>TRBV7-3|NA|TRBD1|TRBJ2-3
CASSLRQGDTQYF
TGTGCCAGCAGCTTAAGACAGGGGGATACGCAGTATTTT
>TRBV30|NA|TRBD2|TRBJ2-3
CAWSPYRLAGATDTQYF
TGTGCCTGGAGTCCATACAGACTAGCGGGAGCGACAGATACGCAGTATTTT
>TRBV10-1|NA|NA|TRBJ1-1
CASRETRDALEAFF
TGCGCCAGCAGGGAGACGCGGGACGCACTGGAAGCTTTCTTT
>TRBV30|NA|NA|TRBJ2-4
CAWLTDENIQYF
TGTGCCTGGTTGACAGACGAAAACATTCAGTACTTC
>TRBV11-2|NA|NA|TRBJ2-7
CASSFRGEGSYEQYF
TGTGCCAGCAGCTTTCGCGGGGAAGGTTCCTACGAGCAGTACTTC
>TRBV11-2|NA|NA|TRBJ2-7
CASSLQGSYEQYF
TGTGCCAGCAGCTTACAGGGCTCCTACGAGCAGTACTTC